This T cell receptor (beta chain) was profiled in a study of blood T cell repertoires in COVID-19. Study as a whole: From the United States, Italy and Spain came samples of acute and convalescent COVID-19. In each case, the material was cDNA or gDNA derived from T cells, B-cell-depleted T cells, or PBMCs.

The length of the CDR3 is 15 residues. Looked up from germline, CDR1 is SGDLS and CDR2 is YYNGEE. The V end lost 3 bases, the J end lost 0 bases, and 9 bases lay between the germline ends. Data came from immunoSEQ multiplex PCR; TCRdb stores just in-frame clones and leaves some out. The sample holds 60,000 to 75,000 clones, approximately 89% seen once. Sequencing input: peripheral blood. This receptor was obtained from a woman of 80 years or more with active or convalescent COVID-19. This chain joins TRBV9 and TRBJ1-4; D uncertain. The CDR3 DNA sequence: TGTGCCAGCAGCGCATGGCCCTCAACTAATGAAAAACTGTTTTTT. Amino acids: CASSAWPSTNEKLFF.